The clone carrying this TCR beta chain occurred many times. This record comes from a study of neurological immune-mediated disorders. Study information: Secondary progressive cases numbered 3 among the roughly 35 multiple sclerosis patients, while the other 31 were relapsing-remitting.

The making of cDNA relied on 5'RACE with 10-nucleotide random UMIs. TCRdb re-called the 5' RACE reads through MiXCR, storing one row per CDR3 protein. The table includes fewer than 85,000 distinct CDR3 sequences, about 4.5% detected once. This CDR3 contains 11 residues. Germline V lookup: CDR1 LGHDT, CDR2 YNNKEL (reference sequence). The V end was cut by 5 bases, the J end by 4 bases, with 4 bases between. Time point noted: longitudinal time-point 3. The unsorted libraries were generated from a total of 2 million PBMCs, which had been stored in RNAlater at -80 C. The chain is built from TRBV3-1 and TRBJ2-3; D remains unclear. Sequencing was done on a sample of PBMCs. The clonotype was recovered from an older woman with multiple sclerosis. This CDR3 is CASSSPDTQYF. DNA of the CDR3: TGTGCCAGCAGCTCCCCAGATACGCAGTATTTT.